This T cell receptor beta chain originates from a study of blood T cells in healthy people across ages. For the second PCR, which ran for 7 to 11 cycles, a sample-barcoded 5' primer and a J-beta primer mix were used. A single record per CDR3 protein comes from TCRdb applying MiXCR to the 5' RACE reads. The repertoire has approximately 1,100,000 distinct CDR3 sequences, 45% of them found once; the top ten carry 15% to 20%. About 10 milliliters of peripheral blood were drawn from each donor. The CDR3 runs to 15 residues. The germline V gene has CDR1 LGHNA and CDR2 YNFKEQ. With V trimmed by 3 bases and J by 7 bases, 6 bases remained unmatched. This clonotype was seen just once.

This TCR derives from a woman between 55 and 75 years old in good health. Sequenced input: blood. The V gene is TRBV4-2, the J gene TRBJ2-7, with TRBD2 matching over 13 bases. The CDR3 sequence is CASSQGTSGINEQYF. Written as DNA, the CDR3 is TGTGCCAGCAGCCAGGGGACTAGCGGGATCAATGAGCAGTACTTC.